This is a list of T cell receptor beta chains from one sample in a study of T-cell memory formation after mild COVID-19. One entry per CDR3 protein, called by TCRdb with MiXCR from the 5' RACE reads. The data contain under 300,000 distinct CDR3 sequences, roughly 8% of them singletons. The material sequenced was PBMCs or a T cell subset sorted from them (not recorded which). These receptors were obtained from a man aged 18-30 years who had mild COVID-19 (a few samples of this study predate the infection). Cell type and time point are not known. CDR3s include the opening cysteine and the closing phenylalanine or tryptophan. The D gene is left open where the match is weak. Not all rows give a size; the values are once, few, many and, for expanded clones, a class.

TRBD2	TRBJ2-7	few	TRBV9	TGTGCCAGCAGCGTAGGTACTAGCGGGGGCTACGAGCAGTACTTC	CASSVGTSGGYEQYF
NA	TRBJ2-1	few	TRBV9	TGTGCCAGCAGTTTACAGGGTCTCGCTTCCTACAATGAGCAGTTCTTC	CASSLQGLASYNEQFF
NA	TRBJ2-1	NA	TRBV20-1	TGCAGTGCTAGAGTTATGCGGGGGCGATCCAATGAGCAGTTCTTC	CSARVMRGRSNEQFF
TRBD2	TRBJ2-3	few	TRBV7-2	TGTGCCAGCATCAGGACTAGTTCTACAGATACGCAGTATTTT	CASIRTSSTDTQYF
TRBD2	TRBJ2-3	NA	TRBV5-1	TGCGCCAGCAGCTTGTCCCCTGCGGTAGCGGGGGGGCCAAGCACGCAGTATTTT	CASSLSPAVAGGPSTQYF
NA	TRBJ2-7	few	TRBV5-1	TGCGCCAGCAGCCGCAGTGTTAACTACGAGCAGTACTTC	CASSRSVNYEQYF
TRBD1	TRBJ2-1	NA	TRBV10-3	TGTGCCGCAAGCTCGACAGGGGTTGAGCAGTTCTTC	CAASSTGVEQFF
NA	TRBJ2-1	NA	TRBV28	TGTGCCAGCAGTTTGAGGCAGGGCGCCAATGAGCAGTTCTTC	CASSLRQGANEQFF
NA	TRBJ1-2	few	TRBV7-2	TGTGCCAGCAGCTTAGAGGGACACAAATATGGCTACACCTTC	CASSLEGHKYGYTF
NA	TRBJ2-1	many	TRBV9	NA	CASSVAAGSGSEHFF
NA	TRBJ2-7	few	TRBV12-3/TRBV12-4	TGTGCCAGCAGTGCCAGGGAGACCGCCATCGGGCTATACGAGCAGTACTTC	CASSARETAIGLYEQYF
NA	TRBJ2-1	many	TRBV30	TGTGCCTGGGCCACACAGGCGGGTAATGAGCAGTTCTTC	CAWATQAGNEQFF
NA	TRBJ1-1	medium-sized	TRBV14	TGTGCCAGCAGCCGGGGAGGGGCTTTGAACACTGAAGCTTTCTTT	CASSRGGALNTEAFF
NA	TRBJ2-1	few	TRBV7-2	TGTGCCAGCAAGAAGTCACGCAATGAGCAGTTCTTC	CASKKSRNEQFF
TRBD1	TRBJ1-2	NA	TRBV4-3	TGCGCCAGCAGCCAAGATAGAGGGGACAGCTATGGCTACACCTTC	CASSQDRGDSYGYTF